The present TCR beta chain was sequenced within a study of T cell repertoires in cytomegalovirus infection. Looking at the study overall: Use of recently identified HLA-C-restricted and well-studied HLA-B-restricted CMV epitopes was part of the study. A matching HLA type, together with CMV infection, was signaled by public TCR beta signatures.

Study-wide points: Ex vivo, HLA-C-restricted CMV-specific TCR beta clonotypes prevailed over the rest of the response. Cumulative frequency of public TCR beta families picked out carriers of CMV plus the relevant HLA.

Germline CDR1 SGHVS, CDR2 FNYEAQ. The CDR3 runs 16 residues. Trimming pared 4 bases from V and 0 bases from J, leaving 15 bases between. This clonotype came up many times. Its antigen is not identified. One entry per CDR3 protein, called by TCRdb with MiXCR from the reads. This table has some 920,000 distinct CDR3 sequences, roughly 31% appearing once. The V gene is TRBV7-6, the J gene TRBJ1-1, with D possibly being TRBD1 (6 bases). The receptor comes from a human donor in good health (CMV status not recorded). Some clones in this sample may be carry-over from other donors' samples. Sequenced here: cultured CD8+ T cells from PBMCs, sampled from culture after CMV antigen stimulation. The CDR3 nucleotides read TGTGCCAGCAGCTCCGTAGCAGGGGCGGTGAACACTGAAGCTTTCTTT. It is translated as CASSSVAGAVNTEAFF.